Described below is a single T cell receptor beta chain sequence and its context. It lacks a known antigen. Base qualities are missing; no much larger clone stands one base away. Interpreted using the paper, the treatment or condition label stands for: live attenuated yellow fever vaccine strain. A standard Ficoll-Paque protocol was used to isolate PBMCs from peripheral blood. CD4 and CD8 T-cell fractions were isolated with Dynabeads CD4 and CD8 positive selection kits. TriZol was used to extract RNA from bulk PBMCs, from CD4 and CD8 fractions, and from dextramer-positive and dextramer-negative fractions. The sample originates from a study of T cells after yellow fever vaccination (dated by TCRdb to about 2019). About the full investigation: The SMART-Seq v4 Ultra Low Input RNA kit was used to prepare libraries from fractions with low cell numbers. To follow T-cell clones before and after both primary and booster YFV17D yellow fever vaccination, bulk TCR alpha and beta repertoires underwent longitudinal sequencing. Two healthy male donors, one aged 18 to 30 and one aged 30 to 40 years, made up the cohort. Bulk PBMC replicates and cell subsets were isolated from blood drawn at multiple timepoints before and after both primary and secondary immunization. Overall study outcomes, separate from this receptor: Most clones expanded after primary vaccination (around 96% of CD4 and 70% to 90% of CD8) were re-detected after the booster, suggesting that broad memory maintenance occurred. The secondary T-cell response was weaker than the primary response but faster, peaking on day 5 instead of day 15. A small fraction of clonotypes showed up in both the CD4 and CD8 compartments, probably as a result of convergent recombination. Because the study included only a couple of donors, the extent to which the findings can be generalized is limited. Computational filtering was needed because FACS-sorted repertoires could contain abundant contaminating clonotypes from the bulk population.

This sample was sequenced with an Illumina NovaSeq 6000. TCR cDNA was synthesized by 5'RACE template switching, through which a universal primer site and unique molecular identifiers were introduced. Priming for cDNA synthesis came from both the TCR alpha and TCR beta constant segments. Libraries were amplified in two PCR steps, with sample barcodes and sequencing adapters added in the second step. Sequencing of the libraries was done on either Illumina HiSeq 2500 (2x100 bp) or NovaSeq (2x150 bp). For the original study's pipeline: Reads were demultiplexed and collapsed into UMI consensus sequences with MIGEC, and V(D)J alignment was performed with MiXCR. Using edgeR on replicate PBMC samples, clonotypes were called vaccine-responding if FDR was below 0.01 and the log2 fold change was above 5 up to day 15. CD4 or CD8 identity was assigned to each bulk clonotype according to whether the clonotype was present at higher abundance in the sequenced CD4 repertoire or the sequenced CD8 repertoire. The raw public data were reprocessed by TCRdb itself: fastp quality trimming at Q25, MiXCR clonotype calling, in-frame beta chains only. Duplicate CDR3 protein sequences are folded into a single record with the most common DNA and genes. What appears here as the V and J calls and clone size reflects TCRdb's work, not the paper's. A total of around 100,000 distinct CDR3 sequences appear in this sample, less than 6% of them only once. The ten most abundant clones make up about two fifths of the sample.

Deletion took 5 bases off V and 4 bases off J, with a span of 11 bases between the germline ends. The CDR3 has 13 amino acids, counting the end cysteine and phenylalanine. CDR3 DNA is the only sequence kept; it has 39 bases, read in frame from the first base. The germline V gene supplies CDR1 SGHTA and CDR2 FQGNSA. The V and J segments used are TRBV7-2 and TRBJ1-2, with no confidently assigned D gene. The clonotype originates from a man aged 18 to 29 who received the YFV17D yellow fever vaccine. The source was CD8+ T cells sorted from PBMCs, collected 10 days after the yellow fever booster vaccination. The CDR3 here reads CASSTTVSYGYTF. At the DNA level, the sequence is TGTGCCAGCAGCACAACAGTCTCCTATGGCTACACCTTC.